Shown below are 31 T cell receptor beta chains from a single sample sequenced in a study of blood T cell repertoires in COVID-19. Assay used: immunoSEQ multiplex PCR; TCRdb lists only in-frame clones, some missing. The repertoire holds under 250,000 clones, roughly 80% seen once, with about 1.3% in the top ten. The sample taken for sequencing was PBMCs or T cells enriched from blood (not recorded which). The receptors derive from a woman in her thirties or forties with acute COVID-19.

The chain employs TRBV5-1 and TRBJ2-1; 9 bases fit TRBD2. Germline V CDR1 and CDR2: SGHRS, YFSETQ. The V segment lost 2 bases and the J segment 7 bases; nucleotides outside the gene matches: 4. The CDR3 is 14 amino acids. This CDR3 is CASSLGTSRNEQFF. Here the CDR3 DNA reads TGCGCCAGCAGCTTAGGGACTAGCCGAAATGAGCAGTTCTTC.

The chain uses TRBV7-3 and TRBJ2-1; 8 nucleotides line up with TRBD2. This CDR3 region has 15 residues. The germline V gene encodes CDR1 SGHTA and CDR2 FQGTGA. The V and J ends lost 6 bases and 5 bases, in that order; junction bases with no gene match: 9. CDR3 sequence: CASRATGGPHNEQFF. CDR3 sequence (DNA): TGTGCCAGCAGGGCTACGGGGGGGCCTCACAATGAGCAGTTCTTC.

The chain recombines TRBV7-9 with TRBJ1-1, with a weak D call TRBD1 (6 bases). Trimming took 4 bases from V and 7 from J, leaving 16 bases between them. The CDR3 consists of 14 residues. Germline CDR1 SEHNR, CDR2 FQNEAQ (reference sequence). CDR3 nucleotides: TGTGCCAGCAGCTCAACCGGGACAAACCGTGAAGCTTTCTTT. Its protein product is CASSSTGTNREAFF.

The V gene is TRBV5-1, the J gene TRBJ2-5; D uncertain. The V end was cut by 0 bases, the J end by 2 bases, with 8 bases between. CDR1 and CDR2 (germline): SGHRS, YFSETQ. CDR3 size: 14 residues. The CDR3 nucleotides are TGCGCCAGCAGCTTGGTTTCGTTACAAGAGACCCAGTACTTC. This encodes CASSLVSLQETQYF.

The rearrangement links TRBV4-3 to TRBJ1-5; TRBD1 matches 9 bases. J gave up 6 bases and V 0 bases, and 9 bases lay outside the gene matches. This CDR3 has 17 residues. CDR1 LGHNA and CDR2 YSLEER come from the germline V gene. CDR3 amino acids: CASSQDTGDRVCQPQHF. The CDR3 region has the DNA TGCGCCAGCAGCCAAGACACCGGGGACAGGGTATGTCAGCCCCAGCATTTT.

The chain couples TRBV11-2 to TRBJ1-3, with 7 bases lining up with TRBD1. The V gene end was trimmed by 5 bases and the J gene end by 0 bases; junction bases not matched to a gene: 7. CDR1 and CDR2 from the germline V gene are SGHAT and FQNNGV. The CDR3 has 16 residues. The CDR3 sequence: CASSTGQQSSGNTIYF. CDR3 sequence (DNA): TGTGCCAGCAGCACGGGACAGCAGAGCTCTGGAAACACCATATATTTT.

The chain uses TRBV23-1 and TRBJ2-7, with D possibly TRBD1 on 5 matching bases. TRBV23-1 is labeled an ORF, and its function is uncertain. The CDR3 extends over 14 amino acids. V was trimmed by 1 base and J by 2 bases, leaving 9 bases between them. The CDR3 bases are TGCGCCAGCAGTCAATTTGACAGAGCCTACGAGCAGTACTTC. Translation: CASSQFDRAYEQYF.

The J gene is TRBJ1-2, the V gene TRBV15, with D possibly TRBD1 on 5 matching bases. V dropped 0 bases and J dropped 1 base, with 9 bases sitting between them. The CDR3 is made up of 15 amino acids. Germline values: CDR1 LNHNV, CDR2 YYDKDF (reference sequence). DNA for the CDR3: TGTGCCACCAGCAGAGATCGGGGGAGTAACTATGGCTACACCTTC. The encoded protein is CATSRDRGSNYGYTF.

V is TRBV7-3 and J is TRBJ2-7; the D gene is possibly TRBD2 (7 bases). The V end was cut by 3 bases, the J end by 4 bases, with 13 bases between. Germline CDR1 reads SGHTA; CDR2 reads FQGTGA. This CDR3 spans 14 amino acids. CDR3 in amino acids: CASSFRGGSYEQYF. DNA for the CDR3: TGTGCCAGCAGCTTCAGGGGAGGGTCGTACGAGCAGTACTTC.

This chain connects TRBV18 to TRBJ2-1; TRBD2 aligns across 7 bases. The germline CDR1 and CDR2 sequences are KGHSH and LQKENI. Losses at the gene ends were 0 bases for V and 5 bases for J; bases not matched to a gene: 7. This CDR3 has 16 residues. CDR3 protein: CASSPPAGVPNNEQFF. In nucleotides, the CDR3 is TGTGCCAGCTCACCACCGGCGGGGGTCCCTAACAATGAGCAGTTCTTC.

This chain connects TRBV3-1 (or the pseudogene TRBV3-2) to TRBJ2-7; D uncertain. Trimming shortened V by 8 bases and J by 2 bases, and 4 bases separated the two germline ends. The V gene's germline CDR1 is LGHDT and CDR2 YNNKEL (reference sequence). The CDR3 is 10 residues long. CDR3 region: CASGTYEQYF. The DNA for the CDR3 is TGTGCCAGCGGCACCTACGAGCAGTACTTC.

The J gene is TRBJ1-2, the V gene TRBV7-9; 11 nucleotides agree with TRBD1. This CDR3 has 14 residues. J lost 4 bases, V lost 5 bases, and 3 bases had no gene match. Germline assignment: CDR1 SEHNR and CDR2 FQNEAQ (reference sequence). This CDR3 reads CASSPGTGGYGYTF. CDR3 in DNA: TGTGCCAGCAGCCCCGGGACAGGGGGCTATGGCTACACCTTC.

The rearrangement uses TRBV9 and TRBJ1-1; D possibly corresponds to TRBD1 (6 bases). V shed 6 bases and J shed 1 base, with 13 bases lying between them. The CDR3 spans 14 residues. Germline CDR1 is SGDLS and CDR2 is YYNGEE. The CDR3: CASTLGAANTEAFF. The CDR3 DNA follows: TGTGCCAGCACCCTGGGGGCGGCGAACACTGAAGCTTTCTTT.

This sequence joins TRBV10-2 and TRBJ1-6; 8 nucleotides match TRBD1. V was pared by 6 bases and J by 7 bases, with 5 bases of the junction left unmatched. CDR1 WSHSY and CDR2 SAAADI come from the germline V gene. The CDR3 is 14 amino acids. The CDR3: CASSDRGRNSPLHF. The CDR3 DNA reads TGCGCCAGCAGCGACAGGGGTCGAAATTCACCCCTCCACTTT.

The rearrangement links TRBV2 to TRBJ2-1; D unclear. V lost 2 bases, J lost 0 bases, and 8 bases lay in between. The germline V gene encodes CDR1 SNHLY and CDR2 FYNNEI. The CDR3 is 15 amino acids. DNA for the CDR3: TGTGCCAGCAGTGAAATGCGGTTCTCCTACAATGAGCAGTTCTTC. This gives the protein CASSEMRFSYNEQFF.

The CDR3 reads CASSINSGSRNEQFF. As DNA, the CDR3 is TGTGCCAGTAGTATAAACAGCGGGAGCCGGAATGAGCAGTTCTTC. The V call is TRBV19, the J call TRBJ2-1; 8 nucleotides agree with TRBD2. The germline gives CDR1 LNHDA, CDR2 SQIVND (reference sequence). The CDR3 is 15 residues long. The ends lost 2 bases at V and 7 bases at J; junction bases unmatched: 7.

The rearrangement joins TRBV18 to TRBJ1-3, with D perhaps matching TRBD1 (5 bases). CDR1 and CDR2 (germline): KGHSH, LQKENI. The CDR3 covers 16 residues. The V end was cut by 6 bases, the J end by 0 bases, with 15 bases between. The CDR3 is CASSTTGGVSGNTIYF. The CDR3 DNA reads TGTGCCAGCTCCACCACAGGTGGGGTCTCTGGAAACACCATATATTTT.

The chain employs TRBV2 and TRBJ2-7; 16 positions agree with TRBD2. CDR3 length: 14 residues. Per germline, CDR1 SNHLY and CDR2 FYNNEI. Trimming removed 7 bases from V and 7 bases from J; junction bases left unmatched: 4. This CDR3 reads CASNAGLAGGEQYF. The DNA for the CDR3 is TGTGCCAGCAACGCGGGACTAGCGGGAGGGGAGCAGTACTTC.

This chain uses TRBV7-3 with TRBJ1-1, with no clear D. The CDR3 is 14 residues long. Trimming removed 6 bases from V and 4 bases from J, with 15 bases in between. CDR1 and CDR2 from the germline V gene are SGHTA and FQGTGA. CDR3: CASSSEGLGTEAFF. The DNA of the CDR3 is TGTGCCAGCAGTTCAGAGGGTTTGGGCACTGAAGCTTTCTTT.

The J gene is TRBJ1-2, the V gene TRBV7-8; no reliable D call. V lost 5 bases to trimming and J lost 0 bases, with 10 bases between them. CDR1 and CDR2 (germline): SGHVS, FQNEAQ. This CDR3 has 14 residues. The CDR3, as DNA: TGTGCCAGCAGCCTATATGAGACTAACTATGGCTACACCTTC. Protein sequence: CASSLYETNYGYTF.

The chain uses TRBV28 and TRBJ1-2; possible D gene TRBD1, 6 bases. In germline, CDR1 is MDHEN, CDR2 SYDVKM. Trimming cost V 5 bases and J 2 bases, with 15 bases left between them. This CDR3 region has 15 residues. The CDR3 nucleotides read TGTGCCAGCAGTGACCCCCCAGGGGTGAACTATGGCTACACCTTC. As protein: CASSDPPGVNYGYTF.

The rearrangement uses TRBV7-9 and TRBJ1-1; TRBD1 aligns across 11 bases. CDR1 and CDR2 (germline): SEHNR, FQNEAQ (reference sequence). Unmatched junction bases numbered 7, after V lost 4 bases and J lost 0 bases. The length of the CDR3 is 17 residues. The CDR3 here is CASSSGTGGPVNTEAFF. The CDR3 DNA reads TGTGCCAGCAGCTCGGGGACAGGGGGTCCGGTGAACACTGAAGCTTTCTTT.

This chain connects TRBV4-2 to TRBJ2-7; 7 bases line up with TRBD1. Germline-derived CDR1 and CDR2 are LGHNA and YNFKEQ. This CDR3 has 14 residues. Germline trimming cut 3 bases from V and 3 bases from J; bases unmatched to any gene: 5. The DNA for the CDR3 is TGTGCCAGCAGCCAGAGGGGACAGAACTACGAGCAGTACTTC. Translation: CASSQRGQNYEQYF.

The rearrangement uses TRBV7-9 and TRBJ2-7; D unresolved. The ends were cut back, 4 bases at V and 0 bases at J, with 10 bases in the middle. The CDR3 runs 14 residues. Per the germline V gene, CDR1 is SEHNR and CDR2 is FQNEAQ (reference sequence). Written as DNA, the CDR3 is TGTGCCAGCAGCTCCAGATCAAACTCCTACGAGCAGTACTTC. Translating it yields CASSSRSNSYEQYF. Supplemented by reference TRBV7-9 and TRBJ2-7, the full variable domain reads DTGVSQNPRHKITKRGQNVTFRCDPISEHNRLYWYRQTLGQGPEFLTYFQNEAQLEKSRLLSDRFSAERPKGSFSTLEIQRTEQGDSAMYLCASSSRSNSYEQYFGPGTRLTVT.

J is TRBJ2-1 and V is TRBV9; 9 positions agree with TRBD2. Germline trimming cut 3 bases from V and 0 bases from J; bases unmatched to any gene: 4. Germline CDR1 is SGDLS and CDR2 is YYNGEE. CDR3 length: 16 residues. For the CDR3, the DNA is TGTGCCAGCAGCGCTAGCGGGGCTAGCTCCTACAATGAGCAGTTCTTC. Translating it yields CASSASGASSYNEQFF.

This chain links TRBV7-2 with TRBJ1-4; weak D call: TRBD1 (6 bases). Germline V lookup: CDR1 SGHTA, CDR2 FQGNSA. V was cut by 1 base and J by 3 bases, with 6 bases left in between. The CDR3 contains 14 residues. In DNA, the CDR3 is TGTGCCAGCAGCTTAGACAGGGCTAATGAAAAACTGTTTTTT. Translating gives CASSLDRANEKLFF.

This chain links TRBV14 with TRBJ2-7, with TRBD2 as a possible D gene (6 bases). The CDR3 is 19 amino acids. Germline V lookup: CDR1 SGHDN, CDR2 FVKESK. V lost 4 bases to trimming and J lost 3 bases, with 28 bases between them. The CDR3: CASSPALILGAPAGYEQYF. DNA of the CDR3: TGTGCCAGCAGCCCGGCCCTCATCCTAGGGGCCCCAGCGGGCTACGAGCAGTACTTC.

The V call is TRBV11-1, the J call TRBJ2-1; maybe TRBD1 (6 bases). CDR3 length equals 13 residues. Germline CDR1 is SGHAT and CDR2 is FQDESV (reference sequence). V was pared by 8 bases and J by 4 bases, with 12 bases between. CDR3 in amino acids: CASGDRGYNEQFF. CDR3 in DNA: TGTGCCAGCGGGGATAGGGGGTACAATGAGCAGTTCTTC.

The chain uses TRBV30 and TRBJ2-7, with 7 bases identical to TRBD1. Germline V gene data show CDR1 as GTSNPN and CDR2 as SVGIG (reference sequence). J was trimmed by 3 bases and V by 3 bases; bases with no gene match: 8. The CDR3 loop spans 14 amino acids. CDR3 sequence (DNA): TGTGCCTGGAGGGCCGGGACAGCTAACTACGAGCAGTACTTC. Translated: CAWRAGTANYEQYF.

The CDR3 DNA follows: TGTGCCAGCAGTCCAGGGTCCTATGGCTACACCTTC. Translated, it gives CASSPGSYGYTF. The chain has TRBV6-5 and TRBJ1-2; perhaps TRBD1 as D (5 bases). The germline CDR1 and CDR2 sequences are MNHEY and SVGAGI. Between the trimmed V and J ends, which lost 5 bases and 4 bases, there was a span of 8 bases. There are 12 residues in the CDR3.

The J gene is TRBJ1-1, the V gene TRBV5-1; a possible D gene is TRBD1 (5 bases). V lost 4 bases and J 4 bases, leaving 14 bases between the germline ends. This CDR3 is built from 14 residues. Per the germline V gene, CDR1 is SGHRS and CDR2 is YFSETQ. The CDR3 loop reads CASSEQASSTEAFF. The DNA for the CDR3 is TGCGCCAGCAGCGAACAGGCTTCGAGCACTGAAGCTTTCTTT.